The rows below give T cell receptor beta chains drawn from one sample of a study of memory B cells and T cells in multiple sclerosis. The assay was immunoSEQ multiplex PCR, and TCRdb's table has in-frame clones only and misses some. The sample includes about 14,000 clones, around 63% of them seen just once. Source material: memory (CD45RO+) CD4+ T cells from blood. These receptors were collected from a human donor with multiple sclerosis. Each CDR3 is given with its conserved first and last residue. D genes are given only for firm matches. Clone size appears in some rows only: once, few, many, or a class for an expanded clone.

cdr3_aa cdr3_nt d_call j_call v_call clone_size
CASSLGGSGSHEQYF TGCGCCAGCAGCTTGGGTGGTAGCGGGAGCCACGAGCAGTACTTC TRBD2 TRBJ2-7 TRBV5-1 NA
CASSQEEGVGYEQFF TGTGCCAGCAGCCAAGAGGAAGGGGTGGGGTATGAGCAGTTCTTC NA TRBJ2-1 TRBV4-2 NA
CASSPRLAGELDIQYF TGCGCCAGCAGCCCTCGACTAGCGGGAGAATTGGACATTCAGTACTTC TRBD2 TRBJ2-4 TRBV5-1 NA
CASTLTGGEDGQYF TGTGCCAGCACCCTCACGGGGGGAGAGGATGGCCAGTACTTC TRBD2 TRBJ2-5 TRBV6-6 once
CASSPLSRRGKGNTIYF TGTGCCAGCAGCCCCCTCAGCCGGCGGGGTAAGGGAAACACCATATATTTT NA TRBJ1-3 TRBV13 few
CASRPQGYSNQPQHF TGTGCCAGCAGACCCCAGGGATATAGCAATCAGCCCCAGCATTTT NA TRBJ1-5 TRBV6-1 NA
CASSRTTRDTQYF TGTGCCAGCAGCAGAACAACTAGAGATACGCAGTATTTT NA TRBJ2-3 TRBV21-1 NA
CSVGLGGGGHEQFF TGCAGCGTTGGACTAGGGGGGGGAGGACATGAGCAGTTCTTC NA TRBJ2-1 TRBV29-1 NA
CATIRDRRTYEQYF TGTGCCACCATAAGGGACAGGCGAACCTACGAGCAGTACTTC TRBD1 TRBJ2-7 TRBV6-1 NA
CASHQGASGYTF TGTGCCAGTCATCAGGGGGCGTCTGGCTACACCTTC TRBD1 TRBJ1-2 TRBV19 NA
CASSLRGLAIDTQYF TGCGCCAGCAGCTTGCGGGGACTAGCAATAGATACGCAGTATTTT TRBD2 TRBJ2-3 TRBV5-1 NA
CASRPPGLSNKYEQFF TGTGCCAGCAGACCCCCGGGACTGTCAAATAAGTATGAGCAGTTCTTC NA TRBJ2-1 TRBV25-1 NA
CSVVLAEGTYEQYF TGCAGCGTCGTACTAGCGGAGGGGACCTACGAGCAGTACTTC TRBD2 TRBJ2-7 TRBV29-1 NA
CASSEGGVDTQYF TGTGCCAGCAGTGAAGGGGGAGTAGATACGCAGTATTTT NA TRBJ2-3 TRBV6-1 many
CATSRVVAGGTDTQYF TGTGCCACCAGCAGAGTGGTAGCGGGGGGCACAGATACGCAGTATTTT TRBD2 TRBJ2-3 TRBV15 NA
CAWSVRGGGTGNQPQHF TGTGCCTGGAGTGTACGAGGGGGAGGGACAGGGAATCAGCCCCAGCATTTT TRBD1 TRBJ1-5 TRBV30 NA
CSVEGGRNTGELFF TGCAGCGTTGAAGGCGGGAGGAACACCGGGGAGCTGTTTTTT TRBD2 TRBJ2-2 TRBV29-1 NA
CASSQEDRLSYEQYF TGCGCCAGCAGCCAAGAAGACAGGCTTTCCTACGAGCAGTACTTC NA TRBJ2-7 TRBV4-1 few
CASSAGTGGSPLHF TGTGCCAGCAGCGCCGGGACAGGGGGCTCACCCCTCCACTTT TRBD1 TRBJ1-6 TRBV6-1 few
CASSLSPLVVSGELFF TGCGCCAGCAGCCTCAGCCCACTAGTTGTCTCTGGGGAGCTGTTTTTT NA TRBJ2-2 TRBV4-1 few
CALRRDRDIGIDSPLHF TGTGCCCTACGAAGGGACAGAGATATTGGTATAGATTCACCCCTCCACTTT TRBD1 TRBJ1-6 TRBV30 NA
CASSADKTSGEKTQYF TGTGCCAGCAGCGCTGATAAGACTAGCGGGGAAAAGACCCAGTACTTC TRBD2 TRBJ2-5 TRBV5-4 NA
CASGLTGILNYGYTF TGTGCCAGCGGACTGACAGGAATACTTAACTATGGCTACACCTTC NA TRBJ1-2 TRBV28 NA
CASSVDRTGYQPQHF TGTGCCAGCTCGGTGGACAGAACGGGCTATCAGCCCCAGCATTTT NA TRBJ1-5 TRBV18 NA
CASSSNGPNYGYTF TGTGCCAGCAGTTCAAACGGTCCTAACTATGGCTACACCTTC NA TRBJ1-2 TRBV28 once
CAWSVLASYNEQFF TGTGCCTGGAGTGTACTAGCGTCCTACAATGAGCAGTTCTTC TRBD2 TRBJ2-1 TRBV30 NA
CASSPPGPRSYTF TGTGCCAGCTCACCACCGGGCCCCCGGTCCTACACCTTC NA TRBJ1-2 TRBV18 NA
CASSQGISGRTGEQYF TGCGCCAGCAGCCAAGGCATAAGCGGGAGGACGGGCGAGCAGTACTTC TRBD2 TRBJ2-7 TRBV4-1 NA
CASSVQGWDYGYTF TGTGCCAGCAGCGTACAGGGATGGGACTATGGCTACACCTTC NA TRBJ1-2 TRBV9 NA
CASSLITGTLNTEAFF TGCGCCAGCAGCTTAATTACCGGGACACTGAACACTGAAGCTTTCTTT NA TRBJ1-1 TRBV5-1 NA
CASSIHAGTGKGSSYEQYF TGTGCCAGCAGCATACACGCCGGGACAGGCAAGGGTAGCTCCTACGAGCAGTACTTC TRBD1 TRBJ2-7 TRBV9 NA
CASSPGQGPGNTIYF TGTGCCAGCAGCCCTGGACAGGGACCGGGAAACACCATATATTTT TRBD1 TRBJ1-3 TRBV11-3 NA
CASSPLPFREAEQFF TGTGCCAGCAGCCCACTACCGTTTCGGGAGGCTGAGCAGTTCTTC TRBD2 TRBJ2-1 TRBV9 NA
CASSSTGARDYGYTF TGTGCCAGCAGCTCGACAGGGGCGCGGGACTATGGCTACACCTTC TRBD1 TRBJ1-2 TRBV5-6 once
CASSLGAGSYEQYF TGTGCCAGCAGCTTAGGGGCGGGCTCCTACGAGCAGTACTTC NA TRBJ2-7 TRBV7-6 NA
CASSIRRPPDEQFF TGTGCCAGTAGTATAAGGCGGCCCCCGGATGAGCAGTTCTTC NA TRBJ2-1 TRBV19 NA
CASSRDRGVENIQYF TGTGCCAGCAGCCGGGACAGGGGTGTAGAAAACATTCAGTACTTC TRBD1 TRBJ2-4 TRBV2 NA
CASSDRSYSYNEQFF TGTGCCAGCAGTGATCGTAGTTACTCCTACAATGAGCAGTTCTTC NA TRBJ2-1 TRBV5-5 NA
CASSGTAGGPSPLHF TGTGCCAGCAGCGGGACAGCGGGGGGACCTTCACCCCTCCACTTT TRBD1 TRBJ1-6 TRBV6-1 few
CASGLRGLGETQYF TGCGCCAGCGGCTTGCGGGGACTTGGGGAGACCCAGTACTTC NA TRBJ2-5 TRBV5-1 NA
CACRGTSNQPQHF TGTGCCTGTCGAGGGACATCGAATCAGCCCCAGCATTTT NA TRBJ1-5 TRBV30 NA
CASIQGMGEQYF TGTGCCAGCATACAGGGTATGGGAGAGCAGTACTTC NA TRBJ2-7 TRBV2 NA
CASSATGANTEAFF TGTGCCAGCAGCGCGACAGGGGCGAACACTGAAGCTTTCTTT TRBD1 TRBJ1-1 TRBV9 few
CASSLAPKREGTNTGELFF TGCGCCAGCAGCTTGGCCCCGAAGCGGGAGGGGACGAACACCGGGGAGCTGTTTTTT TRBD2 TRBJ2-2 TRBV5-1 NA
CASSEAGARSNYGYTF TGTGCCAGCAGTGAGGCGGGGGCGCGATCTAACTATGGCTACACCTTC NA TRBJ1-2 TRBV6-1 medium-sized
CASNELTGDYEQYF TGTGCCAGCAACGAATTGACAGGTGATTACGAGCAGTACTTC NA TRBJ2-7 TRBV9 NA
CASSAPGQGVGETQYF TGTGCCAGCAGCGCTCCGGGACAGGGGGTCGGAGAGACCCAGTACTTC TRBD1 TRBJ2-5 TRBV7-6 NA
CASTLDRGMNQPQHF TGTGCCAGCACCCTAGACAGGGGAATGAATCAGCCCCAGCATTTT TRBD1 TRBJ1-5 TRBV6-5 NA
CASSLGGHYEQYF TGCGCCAGCAGCTTGGGGGGGCACTACGAGCAGTACTTC NA TRBJ2-7 TRBV5-1 NA
CASSPTPTGYGYTF TGTGCCAGCAGTCCAACCCCTACAGGATATGGCTACACCTTC NA TRBJ1-2 TRBV27 NA
CASSQAGTGVEQYF TGTGCCAGCAGCCAGGCCGGGACAGGGGTCGAGCAGTACTTC TRBD1 TRBJ2-7 TRBV14 NA
CASSSSRGAWTEAFF TGCGCCAGCAGTTCCTCCAGGGGCGCGTGGACTGAAGCTTTCTTT NA TRBJ1-1 TRBV5-1 NA
CASSPAGHNSPLHF TGTGCCAGCAGTCCCGCGGGCCATAATTCACCCCTCCACTTT NA TRBJ1-6 TRBV25-1 NA